A single sample gave rise to the 24 T cell receptor beta chains below, sequenced in a study of T-cell memory formation after mild COVID-19 (dated by TCRdb to 2020 to 2022). Library preparation employed 5' RACE. Sequenced on an Illumina NovaSeq 6000. TCRdb trimmed the raw reads at Q25, called clones with MiXCR and kept productive beta chains. Rows merge per CDR3 protein into single entries with the most common DNA and genes. This sample lists approximately 500,000 distinct CDR3 sequences; 20% to 30% were detected once. In total, the top ten clones hold roughly an eighth of the sample. The specimen sequenced was PBMCs or a T cell subset sorted from them (not recorded which). The receptors stem from an adult woman who had mild COVID-19 (a few samples of this study predate the infection). The sample titles of this study are shuffled in the database, so cell type and time point are left out; the donor was told from shared clones.

V is TRBV7-8 and J is TRBJ2-5; TRBD1 matches at 10 bases. Germline CDR1 and CDR2: SGHVS and FQNEAQ. Trimming cost V 5 bases and J 7 bases; bases outside gene matches: 13. The CDR3 loop spans 16 amino acids. This CDR3 reads CASSPYPGQGSGTQYF. CDR3 DNA sequence: TGTGCCAGCAGCCCTTACCCGGGACAGGGGTCCGGGACCCAGTACTTC.

V gene TRBV29-1 combines with J gene TRBJ1-2; TRBD1 might be the D (6 bases). CDR1 SQVTM and CDR2 ANQGSEA come from the germline V gene. The CDR3 sequence is 12 residues long. Trimming left V 4 bases short and J 5 bases short, with 11 bases between. The CDR3 here is CSVAGVEYGYTF. The CDR3 bases are TGCAGCGTTGCAGGGGTAGAGTATGGCTACACCTTC.

The chain is built from TRBV12-3 or TRBV12-4 and TRBJ1-1, with no clear D. Between the trimmed V and J ends, which lost 2 bases and 5 bases, there was a span of 18 bases. The CDR3 consists of 16 residues. The chain's CDR3 is CASSLTGILVPTEAFF. The CDR3 nucleotides are TGTGCCAGCAGTTTAACTGGGATTTTAGTACCAACTGAAGCTTTCTTT.

This clonotype has just a few counts. The rearrangement joins TRBV27 to TRBJ1-1, with D tentatively TRBD1 (5 bases). With 6 bases removed from V and 1 base from J, the gap between germline ends came to 9 bases. Germline V lookup: CDR1 MNHEY, CDR2 SMNVEV (reference sequence). The CDR3 is 13 residues long. The chain's CDR3 is CASRPGTNTEAFF. CDR3 in DNA: TGTGCCAGCAGGCCTGGGACGAACACTGAAGCTTTCTTT.

The rearrangement uses TRBV15 and TRBJ2-5, with 8 bases fitting TRBD2. Unmatched junction bases numbered 9, after V lost 5 bases and J lost 1 base. The CDR3 is 16 amino acids. Looked up from germline, CDR1 is LNHNV and CDR2 is YYDKDF (reference sequence). CDR3 region: CATSGMAGGFQETQYF. As DNA, the CDR3 is TGTGCCACCAGCGGTATGGCGGGGGGATTCCAAGAGACCCAGTACTTC.

This clonotype occurred a few times. The chain joins TRBV25-1 to TRBJ2-7; TRBD1 aligns across 9 bases. CDR1 and CDR2 from the germline V gene are MGHDK and SYGVNS. The CDR3 extends over 12 amino acids. J gave up 9 bases and V 8 bases, and 8 bases lay outside the gene matches. The chain's CDR3 is CASGQGWGSQYF. Here the CDR3 DNA reads TGTGCCAGCGGACAGGGGTGGGGATCGCAGTACTTC.

There are a few counts of this clonotype. The chain uses TRBV9 and TRBJ2-3, with 7 nucleotides matching TRBD1. Germline trimming cut 0 bases from V and 6 bases from J; bases unmatched to any gene: 1. Germline CDR1 and CDR2: SGDLS and YYNGEE. The CDR3 runs 13 residues. The CDR3 loop reads CASSVVQGDTQYF. In DNA form, the CDR3 reads TGTGCCAGCAGCGTAGTACAGGGGGATACGCAGTATTTT.

There are a few counts of this clonotype. The J gene is TRBJ2-1, the V gene TRBV7-9; D is unresolved. Germline loops: CDR1 SEHNR, CDR2 FQNEAQ (reference sequence). Between the trimmed V and J ends, which lost 9 bases and 6 bases, there was a span of 12 bases. The CDR3 has 12 residues. CDR3 coding DNA: TGTGCCAGTAAGCTTAGATCCAATGAGCAGTTCTTC. Encoded protein: CASKLRSNEQFF.

This clonotype turned up a few times. V and J are TRBV2 and TRBJ2-5; 8 nucleotides agree with TRBD2. The CDR3 covers 14 residues. V trimming: 8 bases; J trimming: 2 bases; junction bases outside the gene matches: 7. Germline V gene sequence: CDR1 SNHLY, CDR2 FYNNEI. CDR3 sequence: CASVKREKQETQYF. CDR3 nucleotide sequence: TGTGCCAGCGTAAAGCGGGAGAAACAAGAGACCCAGTACTTC. Combining the CDR3 with reference TRBV2 and TRBJ2-5 gives the whole variable domain EPEVTQTPSHQVTQMGQEVILRCVPISNHLYFYWYRQILGQKVEFLVSFYNNEISEKSEIFDDQFSVERPDGSNFTLKIRSTKLEDSAMYFCASVKREKQETQYFGPGTRLLVL.

This clonotype was observed a handful of times. This chain connects TRBV4-2 to TRBJ2-6; possibly TRBD1 or TRBD2 for D (5 bases each). V was pared by 4 bases and J by 6 bases, with 19 bases between. Germline values: CDR1 LGHNA, CDR2 YNFKEQ. The CDR3 spans 17 residues. CDR3 nucleotides: TGTGCCAGCAGCCTTTCCCAGCGGCAGGGTCCGGCCAACGTCCTGACTTTC. Its protein is CASSLSQRQGPANVLTF.

A word on this clonotype: It is unclear where the CDR3 begins or ends on the DNA, so no DNA is shown, and the CDR3 is as TCRdb lists it. The CDR3 here is CARPKPGSCFF. The rearrangement joins TRBV21-1 to TRBJ2-2. TRBV21-1 is annotated as a pseudogene. A total of 11 residues make up the CDR3, ends included.

The genes are TRBV6-5 and TRBJ2-2, with 10 bases fitting TRBD1. The CDR3 has 17 amino acids. Germline values: CDR1 MNHEY, CDR2 SVGAGI. The J segment lost 6 bases and the V segment lost 0 bases, leaving 7 bases of the junction unmatched. The CDR3 spells CASSYSRTGGRSGELFF. The CDR3 bases are TGTGCCAGCAGTTACTCCAGGACAGGGGGAAGGTCCGGGGAGCTGTTTTTT.

This clonotype was observed a few times. V is TRBV4-3 and J is TRBJ2-4, with unresolved D. Trimming took 0 bases from V and 0 from J, leaving 9 bases between them. The germline V gene encodes CDR1 LGHNA and CDR2 YSLEER. The CDR3 spans 16 residues. The CDR3 sequence: CASSQDINLAKNIQYF. CDR3 coding DNA: TGCGCCAGCAGCCAAGACATCAATCTAGCCAAAAACATTCAGTACTTC.

In its sample, this clonotype was seen a few times. The chain employs TRBV27 and TRBJ2-7, with D perhaps being TRBD1 or TRBD2 (5 bases each). This CDR3 contains 15 residues. Per the germline V gene, CDR1 is MNHEY and CDR2 is SMNVEV (reference sequence). V lost 2 bases to trimming and J lost 2 bases, with 13 bases between them. CDR3 coding DNA: TGTGCCAGCAGTTTAAGGGGAGTAGGGGCCTACGAGCAGTACTTC. Amino acid sequence: CASSLRGVGAYEQYF.

This chain connects TRBV12-2 to TRBJ2-3. TRBV12-2 corresponds to a pseudogene. The CDR3 has 14 residues. The CDR3 DNA is TGTGCAAGTCGCTTAGCGCGGAGCCCAGATACGCAGTATTTT. It translates to CASRLARSPDTQYF.

The chain employs TRBV5-1 and TRBJ2-7, with 8 bases that match TRBD1. The CDR3 loop spans 12 amino acids. J lost 8 bases, V lost 4 bases, and 5 bases had no gene match. CDR1 is SGHRS and CDR2 is YFSETQ in the germline V gene. The DNA for the CDR3 is TGCGCCAGCAGCCTGGACAGGGATAAGCAGTACTTC. Encoded protein: CASSLDRDKQYF.

This clonotype was counted between two and nine times. The chain employs TRBV18 and TRBJ2-1, with D perhaps matching TRBD1 (6 bases). The CDR3 is 16 amino acids. In germline, CDR1 is KGHSH, CDR2 LQKENI. The ends were cut back, 1 base at V and 5 bases at J, with 15 bases in the middle. CDR3 nucleotide sequence: TGTGCCAGCTCACCACTTTGGGACACAGTGGACAATGAGCAGTTCTTC. Residues: CASSPLWDTVDNEQFF. The variable domain in full, with the rest retrieved from reference TRBV18 and TRBJ2-1, is NAGVMQNPRHLVRRRGQEARLRCSPMKGHSHVYWYRQLPEEGLKFMVYLQKENIIDESGMPKERFSAEFPKEGPSILRIQQVVRGDSAAYFCASSPLWDTVDNEQFFGPGTRLTVL.

This clonotype was found a few times. The chain is built from TRBV5-1 and TRBJ1-4; no reliable D call. V was pared by 4 bases and J by 0 bases, with 13 bases between. This CDR3 contains 16 residues. Germline CDR1 reads SGHRS; CDR2 reads YFSETQ. CDR3: CASSGGLSATNEKLFF. In DNA form, the CDR3 reads TGCGCCAGCAGCGGCGGACTATCAGCAACTAATGAAAAACTGTTTTTT. The full variable domain, its missing parts supplied by reference TRBV5-1 and TRBJ1-4, is KAGVTQTPRYLIKTRGQQVTLSCSPISGHRSVSWYQQTPGQGLQFLFEYFSETQRNKGNFPGRFSGRQFSNSRSEMNVSTLELGDSALYLCASSGGLSATNEKLFFGSGTQLSVL.

This clonotype was seen at least ten times. This chain joins TRBV11-3 and TRBJ1-2, with 8 bases fitting TRBD1. V lost 4 bases and J lost 8; bases outside the gene matches: 6. The CDR3 sequence is 13 residues long. The germline V gene encodes CDR1 SGHNT and CDR2 YENEEA. The CDR3 spells CASSSQGARGYTF. CDR3 coding DNA: TGTGCCAGCAGCTCCCAGGGGGCGCGGGGCTACACCTTC.

The table lists this clonotype with a few counts. V gene TRBV20-1 combines with J gene TRBJ2-7; D is unclear. V lost 5 bases, J lost 0 bases, and 11 bases lay in between. CDR1 and CDR2 from the germline V gene are DFQATT and SNEGSKA (reference sequence). The CDR3 totals 13 residues. The CDR3 DNA reads as TGCAGTGCTTTAGCCTATAGCTCCTACGAGCAGTACTTC. Protein: CSALAYSSYEQYF.

This clonotype was observed a handful of times. The chain carries TRBV19 and TRBJ1-2, with 10 bases matching TRBD1. This CDR3 has 13 amino acids. Per germline, CDR1 LNHDA and CDR2 SQIVND (reference sequence). V shed 3 bases and J 10 bases; nucleotides not matched to a gene: 5. The CDR3 region has the DNA TGTGCCAGTAGTATCCGGGACAGGGGAGACTACACCTTC. Protein product: CASSIRDRGDYTF. Supplemented by reference TRBV19 and TRBJ1-2, the full variable domain reads DGGITQSPKYLFRKEGQNVTLSCEQNLNHDAMYWYRQDPGQGLRLIYYSQIVNDFQKGDIAEGYSVSREKKESFPLTVTSAQKNPTAFYLCASSIRDRGDYTFGSGTRLTVV.

The rearrangement joins TRBV6-5 to TRBJ1-2, with D maybe TRBD1 (6 bases). With 2 bases removed from V and 8 bases from J, the gap between germline ends came to 12 bases. The germline V gene encodes CDR1 MNHEY and CDR2 SVGAGI. This CDR3 region has 13 residues. The CDR3 DNA follows: TGTGCCAGCAGTTACACCAGGGGTCGAGGCTACACCTTC. Protein product: CASSYTRGRGYTF.

The chain recombines TRBV20-1 with TRBJ1-2; the D gene is possibly TRBD1 (5 bases). CDR3 length: 14 residues. The V gene lost 3 bases and the J gene lost 8 bases, with 19 bases spanning the gap. CDR1 is DFQATT and CDR2 is SNEGSKA in the germline V gene (reference sequence). This CDR3 reads CSARDTNSFMGYTF. For the CDR3, the DNA is TGCAGTGCTAGGGACACCAACTCTTTTATGGGCTACACCTTC.

The chain joins TRBV5-5 to TRBJ2-7, with D possibly being TRBD2 (5 bases). The V and J ends lost 4 bases and 0 bases respectively, with 11 bases between them. The CDR3 consists of 14 residues. Germline CDR1 and CDR2: SGHKS and YYEKEE (reference sequence). CDR3 in amino acids: CASSLWRSSYEQYF. CDR3 nucleotide sequence: TGTGCCAGCAGCCTCTGGAGGAGCTCCTACGAGCAGTACTTC.